Listed below are T cell receptor beta chains from one sample, sequenced in a study of blood T cell repertoires in COVID-19. The data were produced by immunoSEQ multiplex PCR, yet TCRdb's version contains in-frame clones alone and is incomplete. This sample yields approximately 82,000 clones, of which around 80% are seen a single time; 5.5% to 7.5% belongs to the top ten. The sequenced sample consisted of peripheral blood. Receptors originate from a man aged 50 to 60 with active or convalescent COVID-19. CDR3s include the opening cysteine and the closing phenylalanine or tryptophan. Each record gives: V gene, clone size, J gene, D gene, CDR3 DNA, CDR3 protein. D genes are given only for firm matches. Clone size is shown for a subset of rows, as once, few, many or a class of expanded clone.

>TRBV2|many|TRBJ2-3|-
TGTGCCAGCATAGCGGACACAGATACGCAGTATTTT
CASIADTDTQYF
>TRBV7-2|-|TRBJ2-7|TRBD2
TGTGCCAGCAGCCAGGGACTAGCGGGGGGCCTAGAGCAGTACTTC
CASSQGLAGGLEQYF
>TRBV28|-|TRBJ1-3|-
TGTGCCAGTGGGGACAAGGGCCTCTCTGGAAACACCATATATTTT
CASGDKGLSGNTIYF
>TRBV5-4|once|TRBJ2-5|-
TGTGCCAGCAGCTTGGGCGGCAGCCAAGAGACCCAGTACTTC
CASSLGGSQETQYF
>TRBV7-8|-|TRBJ2-1|TRBD2
TGTGCCAGCAGCTTAGGCCGTGGGACTAGCGGGGGGTCCCAGTTCTTC
CASSLGRGTSGGSQFF
>TRBV5-8|-|TRBJ1-1|TRBD1
TGTGCCAGCAGCTCGAGGGGACAGGGTAACACTGAAGCTTTCTTT
CASSSRGQGNTEAFF
>TRBV5-1|once|TRBJ1-2|TRBD1
TGCGCCAGCAGCCAAGGACAGGGGCTTTATGGCTACACCTTC
CASSQGQGLYGYTF
>TRBV19|-|TRBJ1-5|-
TGTGCCAGTAGTATAGGAGGAGTCGGTCAGCCCCAGCATTTT
CASSIGGVGQPQHF
>TRBV19|-|TRBJ1-4|TRBD1
TGTGCCAGTAGTAACCTACAGGGGGCTGGGACTAATGAAAAACTGTTTTTT
CASSNLQGAGTNEKLFF
>TRBV19|-|TRBJ2-5|TRBD2
TGTGCCAGTAGTTCAGCGGGGGGGCAAGAGACCCAGTACTTC
CASSSAGGQETQYF
>TRBV18|-|TRBJ2-6|-
TGTGCCAGCTCACCAGGGCGCTCTGGGGCCAACGTCCTGACTTTC
CASSPGRSGANVLTF
>TRBV30|-|TRBJ1-4|-
TGTGCCTGGGACAGTGGTGAAAAACTGTTTTTT
CAWDSGEKLFF
>TRBV27|-|TRBJ2-7|TRBD2
TGTGCCAGCAGTTTACTCTCCACACTAGCGGGGGGGCAATACGAGCAGTACTTC
CASSLLSTLAGGQYEQYF
>TRBV9|few|TRBJ1-2|TRBD1
TGTGCCAGCAGACCACCGGGACAGGTTTACTATGGCTACACCTTC
CASRPPGQVYYGYTF
>TRBV9|-|TRBJ1-3|-
TGTGCCAGCAGCGTAGCTGAAAGGGGCGCTGGAAACACCATATATTTT
CASSVAERGAGNTIYF
>TRBV18|-|TRBJ2-7|-
TGTGCCAGCTCACGAACGTCCCCGAGCTCCTACGAGCAGTACTTC
CASSRTSPSSYEQYF
>TRBV24-1|-|TRBJ2-5|-
TGTGCCACCAGTGGCTTCTTCGCGGGGGCCGGGGAGACCCAGTACTTC
CATSGFFAGAGETQYF
>TRBV2|-|TRBJ1-4|TRBD1
TGTGCCAGCAGACGACAGGGACGAAATGAAAAACTGTTTTTT
CASRRQGRNEKLFF
>TRBV6-6|-|TRBJ1-1|-
TGTGCCAGCAGTTACTCGGAGGGAAACACTGAAGCTTTCTTT
CASSYSEGNTEAFF
>TRBV5-1|-|TRBJ2-3|TRBD1
TGCGCCAGCAGCTCGGGACAGGACACAGATACGCAGTATTTT
CASSSGQDTDTQYF
>TRBV3-1/TRBV3-2|few|TRBJ1-1|-
TGTGCCAGCAGCCAAGCCGGGGTCCCTGAAGCTTTCTTT
CASSQAGVPEAFF
>TRBV7-2|-|TRBJ2-5|-
TGTGCCAGCAGCTCGGGACTGGCAACGGGGACCCAGTACTTC
CASSSGLATGTQYF
>TRBV27|-|TRBJ2-2|TRBD2
TGTGCCAGCAGTCCTAGCGGGGGACCGGGTACAAACGGGGAGCTGTTTTTT
CASSPSGGPGTNGELFF
>TRBV20-1|-|TRBJ2-3|TRBD2
TGCAGTGCTAGTTTCAGCGGGGGGCAGGCAGATACGCAGTATTTT
CSASFSGGQADTQYF
>TRBV30|few|TRBJ1-5|-
TGTGCCTGGAGTGAAAGGGGAAATCAGCCCCAGCATTTT
CAWSERGNQPQHF
>TRBV6-2/TRBV6-3|few|TRBJ1-6|TRBD1
TGTGCCAGCAGCGCTGGGACAGGGGAAGGATCACCCCTCCACTTT
CASSAGTGEGSPLHF
>TRBV7-2|-|TRBJ1-2|TRBD1
TGTGCCAGCAGCTTAGAGACAGGGGGGGGCTACACCTTC
CASSLETGGGYTF
>TRBV9|-|TRBJ2-5|TRBD2
TGTGCCAGCAGCGTAGATAGCGGGGTAGAAGAGACCCAGTACTTC
CASSVDSGVEETQYF
>TRBV5-4|-|TRBJ1-1|-
TGTGCCAGCAGTTTACAGGGTGGAGGCACTGAAGCTTTCTTT
CASSLQGGGTEAFF
>TRBV13|once|TRBJ2-2|TRBD1
TGTGCCAGCAGCTCCGGACAGGAGGCGAACACCGGGGAGCTGTTTTTT
CASSSGQEANTGELFF
>TRBV6-2/TRBV6-3|many|TRBJ1-3|TRBD1
TGTGCCAGCATCCCGGGACAGGTCTCTGGAAACACCATATATTTT
CASIPGQVSGNTIYF
>TRBV30|few|TRBJ1-6|TRBD1
TGTGCCTGGAAATTGGCAGGGGGCGAATCACCCCTCCACTTT
CAWKLAGGESPLHF
>TRBV6-6|-|TRBJ1-3|-
TGTGCCAGCAGTTTTTCAGCAGGAAGAAACACCATATATTTT
CASSFSAGRNTIYF
>TRBV5-4|once|TRBJ2-7|-
TGTGCCAGCAGCTTGGATATTAGCTCCTACGAGCAGTACTTC
CASSLDISSYEQYF
>TRBV24-1|once|TRBJ1-2|TRBD1
TGTGCCACCAGTGATTCGCCGGACAGGGCCAACTATGGCTACACCTTC
CATSDSPDRANYGYTF
>TRBV28|-|TRBJ1-1|TRBD1
TGTGCCAGCAGTACGACAGGGGGGGTCGCTGAAGCTTTCTTT
CASSTTGGVAEAFF
>TRBV6-6|-|TRBJ1-3|-
TGTGCCAGCAGTAATTCAGGGGTTACCTCAGGAAACACCATATATTTT
CASSNSGVTSGNTIYF
>TRBV18|-|TRBJ2-5|-
TGTGCCAGCTCACCCATAGCAGACGGAGAGACCCAGTACTTC
CASSPIADGETQYF
>TRBV24-1|-|TRBJ2-3|TRBD2
TGTGCCACCAGTAGTCGGGGGGGCACAGATACGCAGTATTTT
CATSSRGGTDTQYF
>TRBV7-2|-|TRBJ2-2|TRBD1
TGTGCCAGCAGCTTGGGACAGGGCCGGACCGGGGAGCTGTTTTTT
CASSLGQGRTGELFF
>TRBV10-3|-|TRBJ1-3|-
TGTGCCATCAGTGGTAAGACATCCGCCTCTGGAAACACCATATATTTT
CAISGKTSASGNTIYF
>TRBV7-9|-|TRBJ2-1|TRBD2
TGTGCCAGCAGCTTAACTAGCGGGGGACACAATGAGCAGTTCTTC
CASSLTSGGHNEQFF
>TRBV27|-|TRBJ1-3|-
TGTGCCAGCATGCGGACTGCTGGAAACACCATATATTTT
CASMRTAGNTIYF
>TRBV10-3|few|TRBJ2-1|-
TGTGCCATCAGTGCCGGCGGGGTAACCTACAATGAGCAGTTCTTC
CAISAGGVTYNEQFF
>TRBV10-1|once|TRBJ2-2|TRBD2
TGCGCCAGCAGTGAATCGGGTAGCGGGGTTACCGGGGAGCTGTTTTTT
CASSESGSGVTGELFF
>TRBV18|-|TRBJ1-1|-
TGTGCCAGCTCACCTCCGGGACAGAACACTGAAGCTTTCTTT
CASSPPGQNTEAFF
>TRBV19|-|TRBJ1-5|-
TGTGCCAGTAGTATAGGCAGGAACAATCAGCCCCAGCATTTT
CASSIGRNNQPQHF
>TRBV5-8|-|TRBJ2-5|-
TGTGCCAGCAGCCGCCGCCCAGTTTTGGATAGCCCCCTTTGGGAGACCCAGTACTTC
CASSRRPVLDSPLWETQYF
>TRBV28|-|TRBJ2-3|-
TGTGCCAGCAGTTTTCGAAGCCGCACAGATACGCAGTATTTT
CASSFRSRTDTQYF
>TRBV11-3|once|TRBJ2-1|-
TGTGCCAGCAGCTTAGGGGGCGCGCGGGAGCAGTTCTTC
CASSLGGAREQFF
>TRBV7-8|-|TRBJ1-1|TRBD1
TGTGCCAGCAGCTTAGGCAGGGGGCTTAGCACTGAAGCTTTCTTT
CASSLGRGLSTEAFF
>TRBV7-2|once|TRBJ2-7|-
TGTGCCAGCAGCTCACAGGTCGAGCAGTACTTC
CASSSQVEQYF
>TRBV18|-|TRBJ2-1|TRBD1
TGTGCCAGCTCACCTGCCGGGACAGTTAACAATGAGCAGTTCTTC
CASSPAGTVNNEQFF